This T cell receptor (beta chain) was sequenced in a study of shared clonotypes between healthy human individuals. The V and J ends lost 5 bases and 9 bases respectively, with 14 bases between them. In germline, CDR1 is SEHNR, CDR2 FQNEAQ (reference sequence). The CDR3 is 13 residues long. Regarding this clone: The target antigen is unknown.

TCRdb's table, derived via immunoSEQ multiplex PCR, lists solely in-frame clones and lacks some. The top ten clones hold around 0.6% of a sample with over a million clones, approximately 78% of them seen once. Study results and caveats: Researchers found naive subsets generally carried larger estimated richness than memory subsets. Relative to clonotypes present in all four donors, those not shared had lower generation probabilities.

This TCR was recovered from a man between 18 and 35 years old in good health. Some clones in this sample may be carry-over from other donors' samples. The source material was memory CD4+ T cells from PBMCs. Regarding subset: CD45RA-negative fraction. The chain has TRBV7-9 and TRBJ2-1; D is tentatively TRBD1 or TRBD2 (5 bases each). CDR3 in DNA: TGTGCCAGCAGCAGGACCCGGGACGGTGAGCAGTTCTTC. It specifies CASSRTRDGEQFF. The whole variable domain, filled in from reference TRBV7-9 and TRBJ2-1, reads DTGVSQNPRHKITKRGQNVTFRCDPISEHNRLYWYRQTLGQGPEFLTYFQNEAQLEKSRLLSDRFSAERPKGSFSTLEIQRTEQGDSAMYLCASSRTRDGEQFFGPGTRLTVL.